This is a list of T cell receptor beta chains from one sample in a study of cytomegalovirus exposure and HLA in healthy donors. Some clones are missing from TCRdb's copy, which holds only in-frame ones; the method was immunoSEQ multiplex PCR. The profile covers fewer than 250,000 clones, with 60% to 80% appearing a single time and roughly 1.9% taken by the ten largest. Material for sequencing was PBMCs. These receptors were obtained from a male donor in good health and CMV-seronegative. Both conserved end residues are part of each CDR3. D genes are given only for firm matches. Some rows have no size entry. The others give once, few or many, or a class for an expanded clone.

DNA: TGTGCCAGCAGCTTAGATAGCAGGGGAGATGGCTACACCTTC
CDR3: CASSLDSRGDGYTF
D: NA
V: TRBV7-2
size: NA
J: TRBJ1-2

DNA: TGTGCCAGCAGCCCCGGGACTAGCGGGAAGAACACCGGGGAGCTGTTTTTT
CDR3: CASSPGTSGKNTGELFF
D: TRBD2
V: TRBV9
size: NA
J: TRBJ2-2

DNA: TGTGCCAGCAGTTTTGGTCGCGACAGTTGGAATTTTGGCTACACCTTC
CDR3: CASSFGRDSWNFGYTF
D: NA
V: TRBV27
size: NA
J: TRBJ1-2

DNA: TGTGCCAGCAGTTACTGGTCACTTATCGGCGAGCAGTACTTC
CDR3: CASSYWSLIGEQYF
D: NA
V: TRBV6-5
size: few
J: TRBJ2-7

DNA: TGTGCCAGCAGCATGGGGGGGCCGGGCGAGCAGTACTTC
CDR3: CASSMGGPGEQYF
D: NA
V: TRBV7-9
size: NA
J: TRBJ2-7

DNA: TGTGCCAGCAGGGAGTTCGGTTCACCCCTCCACTTT
CDR3: CASREFGSPLHF
D: NA
V: TRBV27
size: once
J: TRBJ1-6

DNA: TGTGCCAGCAGCCTGGGGGGACCCCGAACCCCCACAGATACGCAGTATTTT
CDR3: CASSLGGPRTPTDTQYF
D: NA
V: TRBV14
size: NA
J: TRBJ2-3

DNA: TGCAGCGTTGAAGGGGGTAGCGGGCCGTCCTACGAGCAGTACTTC
CDR3: CSVEGGSGPSYEQYF
D: TRBD2
V: TRBV29-1
size: NA
J: TRBJ2-7

DNA: TGCGCCAGCAGCTTGGGGCAGGCCCAAGAGACCCAGTACTTC
CDR3: CASSLGQAQETQYF
D: NA
V: TRBV5-1
size: NA
J: TRBJ2-5

DNA: TGTGCCAGTAGTGCTGGTCCGGGAAGTACGCAGTATTTT
CDR3: CASSAGPGSTQYF
D: NA
V: TRBV19
size: NA
J: TRBJ2-3

DNA: TGTGCCAGCAGCCCATGGACAGGGGATGAAAAACTGTTTTTT
CDR3: CASSPWTGDEKLFF
D: TRBD1
V: TRBV11-2
size: NA
J: TRBJ1-4

DNA: TGTGCCAGTATAAATGACGGGACAGGGCGCTCCTACGAGCAGTACTTC
CDR3: CASINDGTGRSYEQYF
D: TRBD1
V: TRBV19
size: NA
J: TRBJ2-7

DNA: TGTGCCAGCAGTGAGGGCCGGTACGAGCAGTACTTC
CDR3: CASSEGRYEQYF
D: NA
V: TRBV6-1
size: once
J: TRBJ2-7

DNA: TGTGCCAGCAGTGAATGGGCAGGGGTGGAGACCCAGTACTTC
CDR3: CASSEWAGVETQYF
D: NA
V: TRBV25-1
size: NA
J: TRBJ2-5

DNA: TGTGCCAGCAGTGAAGTTAGCAGGGCGCGTCAGCCCCAGCATTTT
CDR3: CASSEVSRARQPQHF
D: NA
V: TRBV6-1
size: NA
J: TRBJ1-5

DNA: TGTGCCAGCAGTTACAGGGGAAATTCACCCCTCCACTTT
CDR3: CASSYRGNSPLHF
D: TRBD1
V: TRBV28
size: NA
J: TRBJ1-6

DNA: TGTGCCAGCAGCTTGTGGACCCTAGCGGGAGGGCGTACCGGGGAGCTGTTTTTT
CDR3: CASSLWTLAGGRTGELFF
D: TRBD2
V: TRBV5-6
size: NA
J: TRBJ2-2

DNA: TGTGCCAGTAGTATTGCTTACAGGGGAGAATATGGCTACACCTTC
CDR3: CASSIAYRGEYGYTF
D: TRBD1
V: TRBV19
size: NA
J: TRBJ1-2

DNA: TGTGCCAGCAGCTATGGAAGGGGACTAGCGGCTCACAATGAGCAGTTCTTC
CDR3: CASSYGRGLAAHNEQFF
D: TRBD2
V: TRBV7-2
size: once
J: TRBJ2-1

DNA: TGTGCCAGCAGTTTATCCCAGGGGCACAATGAGCAGTTCTTC
CDR3: CASSLSQGHNEQFF
D: NA
V: TRBV28
size: NA
J: TRBJ2-1

DNA: TGTGCCAGCAGCTTTGGACAGGGGGCGCGAGGCTACACCTTC
CDR3: CASSFGQGARGYTF
D: TRBD1
V: TRBV6-5
size: NA
J: TRBJ1-2

DNA: TGTGCCAGCTCCTGGGGACTAGCGGGAGTTAGCGATACGCAGTATTTT
CDR3: CASSWGLAGVSDTQYF
D: TRBD2
V: TRBV7-6
size: NA
J: TRBJ2-3

DNA: TGTGCCAGCTCACCACGGGATGAACAGGGGATTCGGGAGCAGTTCTTC
CDR3: CASSPRDEQGIREQFF
D: TRBD1
V: TRBV18
size: NA
J: TRBJ2-1

DNA: TGTGCCAGCAGCCCTAGGACAGCTGGAAACACCATATATTTT
CDR3: CASSPRTAGNTIYF
D: NA
V: TRBV5-6
size: few
J: TRBJ1-3

DNA: TGCGCCAGCAGCAAACAGGGTCCTACTAATTCACCCCTCCACTTT
CDR3: CASSKQGPTNSPLHF
D: NA
V: TRBV5-1
size: NA
J: TRBJ1-6